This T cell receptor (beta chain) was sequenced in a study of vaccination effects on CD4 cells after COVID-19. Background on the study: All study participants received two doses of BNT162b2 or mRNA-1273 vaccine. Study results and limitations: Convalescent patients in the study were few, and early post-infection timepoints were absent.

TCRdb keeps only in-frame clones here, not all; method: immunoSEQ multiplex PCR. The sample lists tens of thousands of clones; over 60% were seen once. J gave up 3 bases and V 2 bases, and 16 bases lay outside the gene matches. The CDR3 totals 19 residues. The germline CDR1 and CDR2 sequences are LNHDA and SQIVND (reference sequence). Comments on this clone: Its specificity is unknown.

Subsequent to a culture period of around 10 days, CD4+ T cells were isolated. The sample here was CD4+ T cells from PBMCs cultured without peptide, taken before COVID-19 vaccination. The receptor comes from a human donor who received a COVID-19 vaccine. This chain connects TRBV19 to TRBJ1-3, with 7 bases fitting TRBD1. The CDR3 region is CASSISGSGRGFFGNTIYF. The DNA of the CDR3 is TGTGCCAGTAGTATAAGCGGCTCGGGCAGGGGGTTCTTTGGAAACACCATATATTTT.